The entry below gives a single TCR beta chain sequence along with its context. The source of the sample is a study of early T cells in non-severe SARS-CoV-2 infection. Background on the study: Sequencing targeted bulk RNA from unsorted whole blood, leaving chains unpaired.

Using its own MiXCR run on the 5' RACE reads, TCRdb lists one record per CDR3 protein. The sample lists 75,000 to 90,000 distinct CDR3 sequences; 5% to 6.5% were seen once. The CDR3 is 11 residues long. Per germline, CDR1 SGHVS and CDR2 FNYEAQ. The germline V and J ends were trimmed by 5 bases and 7 bases, with 9 bases remaining between them. The sequence derives from an adult who was a healthcare worker with PCR-confirmed SARS-CoV-2 infection or an uninfected control (not recorded which). The rearrangement links TRBV7-6 to TRBJ2-7; D is perhaps TRBD2 (5 bases). Input material: whole blood. The CDR3 nucleotides read TGTGCCAGCAGCCCGGGATTGGAGCAGTACTTC. Translation gives CASSPGLEQYF.